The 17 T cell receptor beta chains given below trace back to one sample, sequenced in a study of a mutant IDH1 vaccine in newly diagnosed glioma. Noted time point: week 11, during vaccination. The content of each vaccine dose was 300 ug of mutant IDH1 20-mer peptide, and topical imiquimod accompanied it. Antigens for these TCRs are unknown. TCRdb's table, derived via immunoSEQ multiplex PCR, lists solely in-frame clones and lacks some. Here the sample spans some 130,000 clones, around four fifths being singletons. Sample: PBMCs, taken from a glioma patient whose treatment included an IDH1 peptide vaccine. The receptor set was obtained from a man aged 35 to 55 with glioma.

The CDR3 here is CASSLVWLAAYNEQFF. CDR3 sequence (DNA): TGTGCCAGCAGCTTAGTGTGGCTAGCGGCTTACAATGAGCAGTTCTTC. The rearrangement uses TRBV7-8 and TRBJ2-1; 7 bases fit TRBD2. V lost 1 base to trimming and J lost 4 bases; unmatched junction nucleotides: 7. Germline V gene lookup returns CDR1 SGHVS and CDR2 FQNEAQ. This CDR3 has 16 residues.

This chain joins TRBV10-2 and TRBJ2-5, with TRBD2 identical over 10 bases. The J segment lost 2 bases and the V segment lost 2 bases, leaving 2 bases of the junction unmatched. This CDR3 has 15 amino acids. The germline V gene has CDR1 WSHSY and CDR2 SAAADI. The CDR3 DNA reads TGCGCCAGCAGTGAGGCGGGACTAGCGCAAGAGACCCAGTACTTC. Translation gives CASSEAGLAQETQYF.

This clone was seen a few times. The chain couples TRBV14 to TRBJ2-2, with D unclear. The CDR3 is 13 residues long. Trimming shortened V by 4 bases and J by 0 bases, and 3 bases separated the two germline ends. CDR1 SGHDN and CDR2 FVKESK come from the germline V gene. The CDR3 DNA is TGTGCCAGCAGCCTAGCGAACACCGGGGAGCTGTTTTTT. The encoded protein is CASSLANTGELFF.

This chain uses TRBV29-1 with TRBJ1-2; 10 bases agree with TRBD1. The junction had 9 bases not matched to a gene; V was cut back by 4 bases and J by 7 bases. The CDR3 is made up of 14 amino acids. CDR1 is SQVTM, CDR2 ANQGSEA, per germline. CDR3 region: CSVGRDRGISGYTF. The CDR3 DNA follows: TGCAGCGTTGGGCGGGACAGGGGAATAAGTGGCTACACCTTC.

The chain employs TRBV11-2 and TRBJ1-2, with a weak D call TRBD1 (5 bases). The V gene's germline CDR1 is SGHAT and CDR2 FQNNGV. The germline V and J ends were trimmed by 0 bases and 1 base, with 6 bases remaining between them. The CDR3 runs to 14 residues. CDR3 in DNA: TGTGCCAGCAGCTTAGACGGGGGTAACTATGGCTACACCTTC. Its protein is CASSLDGGNYGYTF. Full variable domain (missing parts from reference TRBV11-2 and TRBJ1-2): EAGVAQSPRYKIIEKRQSVAFWCNPISGHATLYWYQQILGQGPKLLIQFQNNGVVDDSQLPKDRFSAERLKGVDSTLKIQPAKLEDSAVYLCASSLDGGNYGYTFGSGTRLTVV.

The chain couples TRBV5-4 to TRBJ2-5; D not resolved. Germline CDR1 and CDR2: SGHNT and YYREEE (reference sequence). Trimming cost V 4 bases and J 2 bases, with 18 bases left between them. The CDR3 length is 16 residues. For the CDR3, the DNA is TGTGCCAGCAGCCGATCTTTGGGGATAGAACAAGAGACCCAGTACTTC. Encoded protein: CASSRSLGIEQETQYF.

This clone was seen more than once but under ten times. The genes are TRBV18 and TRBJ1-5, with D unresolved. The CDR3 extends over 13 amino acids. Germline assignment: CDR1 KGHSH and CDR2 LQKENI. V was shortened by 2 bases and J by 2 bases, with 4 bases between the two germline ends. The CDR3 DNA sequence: TGTGCCAGCTCACCAAGCGGCAATCAGCCCCAGCATTTT. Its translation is CASSPSGNQPQHF.

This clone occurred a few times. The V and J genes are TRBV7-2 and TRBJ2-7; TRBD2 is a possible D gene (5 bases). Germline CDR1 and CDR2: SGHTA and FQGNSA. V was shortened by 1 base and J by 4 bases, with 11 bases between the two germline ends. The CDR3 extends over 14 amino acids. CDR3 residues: CASSLGPGKYEQYF. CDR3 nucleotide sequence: TGTGCCAGCAGCTTAGGGCCGGGAAAGTACGAGCAGTACTTC.

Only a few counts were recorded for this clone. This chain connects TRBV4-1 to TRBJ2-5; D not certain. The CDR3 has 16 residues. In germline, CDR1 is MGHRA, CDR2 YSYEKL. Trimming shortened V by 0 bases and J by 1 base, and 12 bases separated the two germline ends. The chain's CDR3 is CASSQEIGNLQETQYF. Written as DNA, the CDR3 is TGCGCCAGCAGCCAAGAGATCGGCAACCTCCAAGAGACCCAGTACTTC.

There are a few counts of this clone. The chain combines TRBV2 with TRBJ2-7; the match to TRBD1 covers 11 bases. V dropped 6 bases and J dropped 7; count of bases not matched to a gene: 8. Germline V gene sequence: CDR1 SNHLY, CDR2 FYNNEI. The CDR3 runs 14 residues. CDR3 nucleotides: TGTGCCAGCAGCCAGGACAGGGGGCTTCTTGAGCAGTACTTC. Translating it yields CASSQDRGLLEQYF.

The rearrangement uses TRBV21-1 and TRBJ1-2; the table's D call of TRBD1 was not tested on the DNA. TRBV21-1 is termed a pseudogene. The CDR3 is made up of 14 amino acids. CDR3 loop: CASSSGQGVRGYTF. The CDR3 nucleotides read TGTGCCAGCAGCTCGGGACAGGGGGTAAGAGGCTACACCTTC.

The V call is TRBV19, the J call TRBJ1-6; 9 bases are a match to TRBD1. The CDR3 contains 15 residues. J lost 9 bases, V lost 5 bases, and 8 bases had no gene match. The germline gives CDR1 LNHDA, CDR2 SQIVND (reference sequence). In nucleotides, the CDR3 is TGTGCCAGTAGTCTGGGGACAGGGAACGGTTCACCCCTCCACTTT. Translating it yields CASSLGTGNGSPLHF.

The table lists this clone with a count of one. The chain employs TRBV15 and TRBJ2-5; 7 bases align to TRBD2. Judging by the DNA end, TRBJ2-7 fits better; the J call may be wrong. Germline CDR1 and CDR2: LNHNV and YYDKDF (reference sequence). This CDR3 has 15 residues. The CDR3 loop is CATSRERGSSYEQYF. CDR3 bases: TGTGCCACCAGCAGAGAGCGGGGGAGCTCCTACGAGCAGTACTTC.

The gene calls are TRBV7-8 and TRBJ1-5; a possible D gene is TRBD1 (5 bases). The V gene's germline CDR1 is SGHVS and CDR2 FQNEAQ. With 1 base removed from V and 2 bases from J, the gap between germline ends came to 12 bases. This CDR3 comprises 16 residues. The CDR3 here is CASSLEGAVGNQPQHF. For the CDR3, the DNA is TGTGCCAGCAGCTTAGAAGGGGCGGTTGGCAATCAGCCCCAGCATTTT.

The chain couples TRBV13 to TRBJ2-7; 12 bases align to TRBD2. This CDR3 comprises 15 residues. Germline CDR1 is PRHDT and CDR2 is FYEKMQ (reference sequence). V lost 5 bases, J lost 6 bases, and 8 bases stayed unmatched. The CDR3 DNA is TGTGCCAGCAGCACGATACTAGCGGGGGGCGGCGAGCAGTACTTC. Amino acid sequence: CASSTILAGGGEQYF.

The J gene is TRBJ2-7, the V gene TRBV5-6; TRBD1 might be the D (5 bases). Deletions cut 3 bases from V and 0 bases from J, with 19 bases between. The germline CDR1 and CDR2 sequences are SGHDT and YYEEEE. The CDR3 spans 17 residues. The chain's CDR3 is CASSSPRLGARSYEQYF. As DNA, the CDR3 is TGTGCCAGCAGCTCCCCACGACTTGGGGCCCGCTCCTACGAGCAGTACTTC.

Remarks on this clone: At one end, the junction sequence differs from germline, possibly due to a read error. The CDR3 DNA reads TGTGCCAGCAGTGTCGGGTTGTGGACGAGGGGGTTATTT. Its protein is CASSVGLWTRGLF. The rearrangement joins TRBV6-1 to TRBJ2-3; weak D call: TRBD1 (6 bases). Per germline, CDR1 MNHNS and CDR2 SASEGT. The CDR3 has 13 amino acids.